Here is one TCR beta chain with its context. Its antigen is undetermined. This sample was included in a study of T cell responses to AZD1222 COVID-19 vaccine. Whole-study findings and limits: There were mostly white British donors and more females than males, and clonal diversity was possibly underestimated. Spike as a whole was targeted by vaccine-associated CD4 TCRs, dominant at 160-218 and 743-854. At baseline, seropositivity was found in only a handful of AZD1222 recipients. Repertoire sampling occurred only after the peak T cell response.

Generated by immunoSEQ multiplex PCR, the TCRdb table keeps only in-frame clones and is missing some. The sample carries 130,000 or so clones, about 91% recorded once. The CDR3 consists of 15 residues. Per the germline V gene, CDR1 is MNHEY and CDR2 is SVGAGI. Trimming cost V 7 bases and J 6 bases; bases outside gene matches: 11. The sample here was peripheral blood, taken 28 days after the second AZD1222 dose. This clonotype was sampled from an adult who received the AZD1222 COVID-19 vaccine. This chain uses TRBV6-5 with TRBJ2-1; TRBD2 aligns across 8 bases. The DNA of the CDR3 is TGTGCCAGCACGCCCGGGAGGGATGGAATCAATGAGCAGTTCTTC. Translating it yields CASTPGRDGINEQFF.